This is a list of T cell receptor beta chains from one sample in a study of T-cell reconstitution after alpha-beta-depleted transplantation in children. TCRdb re-derived calls from the PCR reads in MiXCR, one entry per CDR3 protein. In the table there are around 680,000 distinct CDR3 sequences, around 17% of which are singletons. The sample here was PBMCs from the stem cell graft donor, taken from the stem cell graft. Every receptor here comes from a human donor who donated a stem cell graft to a child with acute myeloid leukemia. The CDR3 runs from the conserved cysteine through the conserved F or W. D genes are given only for firm matches. Clone size is stated in some rows and not others, as once, few, many or a class when expanded.

V	J	D	size	length	CDR3	DNA
TRBV6-5	TRBJ1-6	-	few	17	CASSYSRGRGQWDPLHF	TGTGCCAGCAGTTACTCGAGGGGCCGAGGACAGTGGGACCCCCTCCACTTT
TRBV19	TRBJ1-1	-	-	13	CASSIVSGAEAFF	TGTGCCAGTAGTATAGTCTCCGGTGCTGAAGCTTTCTTT
TRBV20-1	TRBJ2-3	TRBD2	many	13	CSLRRGGPDTQYF	TGCAGTCTGAGGCGGGGGGGCCCCGATACGCAGTATTTT
TRBV20-1	TRBJ2-1	TRBD1	many	15	CSACPGQSPYNEQFF	TGCAGTGCTTGTCCGGGACAGAGCCCTTACAATGAGCAGTTCTTC
TRBV5-6	TRBJ1-1	-	many	15	CASTRFRGRETEAFF	TGTGCCAGCACCCGATTCAGAGGTCGGGAGACTGAAGCTTTCTTT
TRBV28	TRBJ1-5	-	-	15	CASSPTVRGNQPQHF	TGTGCCAGCAGTCCGACAGTTCGGGGCAATCAGCCCCAGCATTTT
TRBV20-1	TRBJ1-2	-	many	15	CSAREEGTWFRGYTF	TGCAGTGCTAGAGAGGAAGGGACCTGGTTCAGGGGCTACACCTTC
TRBV7-9	TRBJ1-2	TRBD1	-	13	CASSSDRVDGYTF	TGTGCCAGCAGCTCGGACAGGGTGGATGGCTACACCTTC
TRBV7-8	TRBJ2-5	-	-	14	CASSPRDDQETQYF	TGTGCCAGCAGCCCTCGGGACGATCAAGAGACCCAGTACTTC
TRBV20-1	TRBJ2-1	-	many	11	CSARDDNEQFF	TGCAGTGCTAGAGATGATAATGAGCAGTTCTTC
TRBV7-2	TRBJ1-5	TRBD1	many	15	CASSHRQGVLQPQHF	TGTGCCAGCAGCCACCGGCAGGGGGTACTTCAGCCCCAGCATTTT
TRBV11-2	TRBJ2-1	TRBD2	-	19	CASSSSGGLFLSSYNEQFF	TGTGCCAGCAGCTCAAGCGGGGGCCTTTTCTTGAGCTCCTACAATGAGCAGTTCTTC
TRBV20-1	TRBJ1-2	-	-	14	CSARDGSAGYGYTF	TGCAGTGCTAGAGACGGGTCCGCGGGGTATGGCTACACCTTC
TRBV9	TRBJ2-7	TRBD1	-	15	CASSPWTGYSYEQYF	TGTGCCAGCAGCCCCTGGACAGGGTACTCCTACGAGCAGTACTTC
TRBV27	TRBJ1-6	-	many	14	CASSTLLLDSPLHF	TGTGCCAGCAGCACCCTATTGCTGGATTCACCCCTCCACTTT
TRBV25-1	TRBJ1-6	TRBD1	few	15	CASSVGTGYNSPLHF	TGTGCCAGCAGTGTGGGGACAGGATATAATTCACCCCTCCACTTT
TRBV7-9	TRBJ1-1	-	-	16	CASRLEAGGLNTEAFF	TGTGCCAGCAGGTTGGAGGCAGGAGGATTGAACACTGAAGCTTTCTTT
TRBV12-3/TRBV12-4	TRBJ1-3	-	-	15	CASSSRGFSGNTIYF	TGTGCCAGCAGTTCGAGGGGTTTCTCTGGAAACACCATATATTTT
TRBV12-3/TRBV12-4	TRBJ2-2	-	many	13	CASRTLGTGELFF	TGTGCCAGCAGGACCTTGGGCACCGGGGAGCTGTTTTTT
TRBV12-3/TRBV12-4	TRBJ1-2	TRBD1	many	13	CASSYRGFYGYTF	TGTGCCAGCAGTTACAGGGGTTTCTATGGCTACACCTTC
TRBV7-2	TRBJ1-2	-	once	17	CASSLGWGGAQSYGYTF	TGTGCCAGCAGCTTAGGGTGGGGCGGGGCGCAAAGCTATGGCTACACCTTC
TRBV20-1	TRBJ2-2	-	-	14	CSARGSGNTGELFF	TGCAGTGCTAGAGGGAGCGGGAACACCGGGGAGCTGTTTTTT
TRBV20-1	TRBJ2-2	-	few	14	CSASSQGGTGELFF	TGCAGTGCTAGTTCACAGGGGGGGACCGGGGAGCTGTTTTTT
TRBV20-1	TRBJ2-5	TRBD2	few	17	CSAPRLAGGQGRKTQYF	TGCAGTGCTCCGAGACTAGCGGGGGGCCAAGGGAGGAAGACCCAGTACTTC
TRBV10-2	TRBJ2-5	-	-	13	CASRRAEQETQYF	TGCGCCAGCAGGCGAGCGGAGCAAGAGACCCAGTACTTC
TRBV5-5	TRBJ1-1	-	many	12	CASSRVNTEAFF	TGTGCCAGCAGCCGTGTAAACACTGAAGCTTTCTTT
TRBV18	TRBJ2-3	TRBD1	few	14	CASSPGQGRDTQYF	TGTGCCAGCTCACCAGGACAGGGAAGGGATACGCAGTATTTT
TRBV27	TRBJ2-3	TRBD2	-	16	CASSPTSGASTDTQYF	TGTGCCAGCAGCCCGACTAGCGGGGCTAGCACAGATACGCAGTATTTT
TRBV15	TRBJ2-2	-	many	17	CATASETGYRNTGELFF	TGTGCCACCGCAAGCGAAACAGGGTATCGGAACACCGGGGAGCTGTTTTTT
TRBV2	TRBJ1-1	TRBD1	-	13	CASNPTGLGEAFF	TGTGCCAGCAACCCGACAGGGTTAGGTGAAGCTTTCTTT
TRBV9	TRBJ2-2	TRBD2	few	13	CASSVGGAGELFF	TGTGCCAGCAGCGTTGGGGGGGCCGGGGAGCTGTTTTTT
TRBV20-1	TRBJ2-3	-	-	22	CSAIPYGGQPRWVGDVTDTQYF	TGCAGTGCTATACCCTATGGGGGACAACCGAGGTGGGTGGGGGACGTCACAGATACGCAGTATTTT
TRBV28	TRBJ1-1	-	few	15	CASSTAGQMNTEAFF	TGTGCCAGCAGTACCGCGGGCCAGATGAACACTGAAGCTTTCTTT
TRBV15	TRBJ2-4	TRBD1	-	17	CATSRSGQGAPKNIQYF	TGTGCCACCAGCAGGTCAGGACAGGGGGCTCCCAAAAACATTCAGTACTTC
TRBV27	TRBJ2-3	TRBD1	-	15	CASSSPDRGADTQYF	TGTGCCAGCAGTTCCCCGGACAGGGGCGCCGATACGCAGTATTTT
TRBV21-1	TRBJ1-5	-	-	17	CASSKVVSRRSNQPQHF	TGTGCCAGCAGCAAAGTAGTTAGTCGGCGGAGCAATCAGCCCCAGCATTTT
TRBV28	TRBJ2-7	-	-	14	CASSSRDRHYEQYF	TGTGCCAGCAGTTCAAGGGACCGACACTACGAGCAGTACTTC
TRBV5-1	TRBJ2-1	TRBD2	few	16	CASSDPTSGAYNEQFF	TGCGCCAGCAGCGACCCGACTAGCGGGGCCTACAATGAGCAGTTCTTC
TRBV7-8	TRBJ1-2	-	few	15	CASSLGTVDVYGYTF	TGTGCCAGCAGCTTAGGGACAGTCGATGTCTATGGCTACACCTTC
TRBV12-3/TRBV12-4	TRBJ1-2	-	many	12	CASSPPMGGYTF	TGTGCCAGCAGCCCCCCAATGGGTGGCTACACCTTC
TRBV6-5	TRBJ2-2	-	-	16	CASSYSSDTNTGELFF	TGTGCCAGCAGTTACTCGTCCGACACCAACACCGGGGAGCTGTTTTTT